The source of this T cell receptor beta chain is a study of T-cell reconstitution after alpha-beta-depleted transplantation in children. Study conclusions and caveats: In some patients, recipient T cells and intrathymic progenitors surviving conditioning explained high day-60 diversity.

Researchers prepared the TCRbeta library using unique molecular identifiers, the study reports. Using its own MiXCR run on the PCR reads, TCRdb lists one record per CDR3 protein. This sample has 500,000 to 650,000 distinct CDR3 sequences; roughly an eighth occur once, and the top ten carry 14%. Details on this clonotype: Its antigen is undetermined.

Trimming shortened V by 1 base and J by 2 bases, and 18 bases separated the two germline ends. The CDR3 is made up of 18 amino acids. The germline CDR1 and CDR2 sequences are SGHAT and FQDESV (reference sequence). This sequence originates from a female patient under 10 years old who had a stem cell transplant for aplastic anemia, so the T cells may come from the graft donor. This rearrangement joins TRBV11-1 to TRBJ2-1; D unresolved. The source was PBMCs, mostly from graft donor cells, collected 180 days after TCRalphabeta/CD19-depleted stem cell transplant. The CDR3 region is CASSLVEVGRTAYNEQFF. CDR3 nucleotide sequence: TGTGCCAGCAGCTTAGTTGAGGTGGGCAGAACAGCCTACAATGAGCAGTTCTTC.